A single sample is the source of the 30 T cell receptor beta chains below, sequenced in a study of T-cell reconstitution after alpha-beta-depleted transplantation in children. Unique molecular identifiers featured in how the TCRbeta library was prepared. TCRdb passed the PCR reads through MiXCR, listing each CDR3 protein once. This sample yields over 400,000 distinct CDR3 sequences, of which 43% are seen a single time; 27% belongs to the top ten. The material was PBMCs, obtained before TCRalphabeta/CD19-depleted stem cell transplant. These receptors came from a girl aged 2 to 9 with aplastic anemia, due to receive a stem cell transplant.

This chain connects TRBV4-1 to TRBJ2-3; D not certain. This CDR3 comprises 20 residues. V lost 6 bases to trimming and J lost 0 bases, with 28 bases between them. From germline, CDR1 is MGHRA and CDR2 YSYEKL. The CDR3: CASSPGLQSRIRPSTDTQYF. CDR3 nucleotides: TGCGCCAGCAGTCCCGGTCTTCAAAGCCGTATCCGACCTAGCACAGATACGCAGTATTTT.

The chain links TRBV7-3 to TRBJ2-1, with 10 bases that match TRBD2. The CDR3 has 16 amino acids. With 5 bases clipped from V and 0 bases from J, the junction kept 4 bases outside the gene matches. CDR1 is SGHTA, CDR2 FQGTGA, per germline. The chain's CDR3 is CASSPERGGSYNEQFF. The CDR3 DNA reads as TGTGCCAGCAGCCCCGAGCGGGGGGGCTCCTACAATGAGCAGTTCTTC.

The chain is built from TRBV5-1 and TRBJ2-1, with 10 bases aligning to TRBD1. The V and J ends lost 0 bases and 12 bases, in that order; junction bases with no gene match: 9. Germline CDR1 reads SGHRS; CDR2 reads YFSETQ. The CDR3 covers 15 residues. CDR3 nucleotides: TGCGCCAGCAGCTTGGCCGTGACAGGGGGCAACGGGCAGTTCTTC. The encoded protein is CASSLAVTGGNGQFF.

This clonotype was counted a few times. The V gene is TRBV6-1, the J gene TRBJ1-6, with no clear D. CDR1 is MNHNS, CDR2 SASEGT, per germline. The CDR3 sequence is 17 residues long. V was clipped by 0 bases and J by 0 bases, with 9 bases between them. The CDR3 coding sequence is TGTGCCAGCAGTGAAGCCCGTCTGAGCTCCTATAATTCACCCCTCCACTTT. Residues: CASSEARLSSYNSPLHF.

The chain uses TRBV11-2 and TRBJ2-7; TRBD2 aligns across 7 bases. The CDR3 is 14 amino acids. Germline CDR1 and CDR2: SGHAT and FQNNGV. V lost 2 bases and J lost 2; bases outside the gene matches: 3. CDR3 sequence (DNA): TGTGCCAGCAGCTTAACTAGCGTCACCTACGAGCAGTACTTC. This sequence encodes CASSLTSVTYEQYF.

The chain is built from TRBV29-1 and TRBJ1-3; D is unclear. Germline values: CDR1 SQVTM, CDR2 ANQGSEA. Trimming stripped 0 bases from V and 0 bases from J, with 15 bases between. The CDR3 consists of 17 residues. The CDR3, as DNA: TGCAGCGTTGAAGACCCGGGGTTCGAGAGCTCTGGAAACACCATATATTTT. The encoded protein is CSVEDPGFESSGNTIYF.

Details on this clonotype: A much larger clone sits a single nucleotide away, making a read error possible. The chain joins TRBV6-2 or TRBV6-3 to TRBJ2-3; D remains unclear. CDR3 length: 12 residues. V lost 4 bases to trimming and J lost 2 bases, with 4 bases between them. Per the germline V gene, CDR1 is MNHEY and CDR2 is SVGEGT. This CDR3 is CASSWVTDTQYF. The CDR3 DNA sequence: TGTGCCAGCAGTTGGGTCACAGATACGCAGTATTTT.

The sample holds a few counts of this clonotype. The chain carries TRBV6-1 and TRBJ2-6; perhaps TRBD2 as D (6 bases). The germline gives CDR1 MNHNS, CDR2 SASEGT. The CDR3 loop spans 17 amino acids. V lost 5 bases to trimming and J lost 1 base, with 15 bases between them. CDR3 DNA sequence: TGTGCCAGCAGTCCTATTCGGGGGAGATCTGGGGCCAACGTCCTGACTTTC. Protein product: CASSPIRGRSGANVLTF.

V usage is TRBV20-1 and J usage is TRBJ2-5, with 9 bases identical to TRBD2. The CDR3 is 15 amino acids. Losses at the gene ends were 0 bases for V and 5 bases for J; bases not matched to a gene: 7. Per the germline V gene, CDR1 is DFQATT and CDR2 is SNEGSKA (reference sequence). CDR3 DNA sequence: TGCAGTGCTAGAGATGGGGCGGGAGGGATGGAGACCCAGTACTTC. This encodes CSARDGAGGMETQYF.

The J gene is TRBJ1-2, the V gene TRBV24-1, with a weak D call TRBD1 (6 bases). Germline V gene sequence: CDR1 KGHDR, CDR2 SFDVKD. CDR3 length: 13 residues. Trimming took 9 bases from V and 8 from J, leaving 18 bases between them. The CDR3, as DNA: TGTGCCACCTCTCTGGGGGGGCGTGAAGGCTACACCTTC. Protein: CATSLGGREGYTF.

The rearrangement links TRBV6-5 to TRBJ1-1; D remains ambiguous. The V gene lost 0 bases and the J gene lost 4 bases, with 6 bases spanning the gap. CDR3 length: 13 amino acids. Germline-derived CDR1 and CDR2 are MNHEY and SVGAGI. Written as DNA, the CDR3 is TGTGCCAGCAGTTACTCGTCTGCCACTGAAGCTTTCTTT. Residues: CASSYSSATEAFF.

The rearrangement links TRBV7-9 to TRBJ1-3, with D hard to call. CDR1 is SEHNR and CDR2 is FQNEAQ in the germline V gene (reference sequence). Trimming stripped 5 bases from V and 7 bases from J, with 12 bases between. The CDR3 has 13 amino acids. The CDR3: CASSPTNNNTIYF. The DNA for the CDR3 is TGTGCCAGCAGCCCCACCAACAACAACACCATATATTTT.

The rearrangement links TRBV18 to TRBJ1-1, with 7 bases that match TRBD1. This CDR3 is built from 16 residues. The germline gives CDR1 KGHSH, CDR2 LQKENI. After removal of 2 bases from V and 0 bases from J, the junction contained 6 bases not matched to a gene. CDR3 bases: TGTGCCAGCTCACCAAACAGGGGAGGTTTGAACACTGAAGCTTTCTTT. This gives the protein CASSPNRGGLNTEAFF.

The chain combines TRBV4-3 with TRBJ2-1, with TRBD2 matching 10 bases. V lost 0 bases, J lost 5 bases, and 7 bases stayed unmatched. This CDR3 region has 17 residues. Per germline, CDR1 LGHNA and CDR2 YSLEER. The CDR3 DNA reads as TGCGCCAGCAGCCAAGATCTAACTAGCGGGAATAACAATGAGCAGTTCTTC. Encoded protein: CASSQDLTSGNNNEQFF.

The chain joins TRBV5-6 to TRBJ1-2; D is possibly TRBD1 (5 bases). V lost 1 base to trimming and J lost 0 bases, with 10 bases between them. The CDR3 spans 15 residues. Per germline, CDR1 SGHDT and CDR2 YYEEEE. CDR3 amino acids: CASSLTVGPNYGYTF. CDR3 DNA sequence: TGTGCCAGCAGCTTGACAGTGGGACCTAACTATGGCTACACCTTC.

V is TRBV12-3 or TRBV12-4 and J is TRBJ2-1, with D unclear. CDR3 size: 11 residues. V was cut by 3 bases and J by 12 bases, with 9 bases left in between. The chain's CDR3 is CASSFGSGQFF. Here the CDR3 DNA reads TGTGCCAGCAGTTTTGGTTCAGGGCAGTTCTTC.

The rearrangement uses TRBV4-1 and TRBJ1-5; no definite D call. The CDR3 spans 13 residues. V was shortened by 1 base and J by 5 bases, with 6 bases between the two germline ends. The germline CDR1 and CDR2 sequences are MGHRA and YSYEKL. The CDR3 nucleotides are TGCGCCAGCAGCCAAGTACATCATCAGCCCCAGCATTTT. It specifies CASSQVHHQPQHF.

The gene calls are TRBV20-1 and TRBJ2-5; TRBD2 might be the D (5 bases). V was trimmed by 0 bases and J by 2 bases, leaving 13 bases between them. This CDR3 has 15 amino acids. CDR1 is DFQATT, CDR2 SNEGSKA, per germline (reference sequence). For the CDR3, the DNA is TGCAGTGCTAGAGATGGCCAGCGGACGCAAGAGACCCAGTACTTC. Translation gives CSARDGQRTQETQYF.

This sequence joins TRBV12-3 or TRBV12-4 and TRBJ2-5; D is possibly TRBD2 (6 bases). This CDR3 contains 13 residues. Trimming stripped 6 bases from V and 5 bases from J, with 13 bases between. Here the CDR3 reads CASSWGVEETQYF. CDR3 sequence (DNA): TGTGCCAGCAGCTGGGGGGTGGAGGAGACCCAGTACTTC.

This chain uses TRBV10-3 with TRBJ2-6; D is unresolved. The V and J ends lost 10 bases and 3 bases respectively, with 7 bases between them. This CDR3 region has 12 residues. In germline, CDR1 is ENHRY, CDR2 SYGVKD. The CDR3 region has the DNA TGTGCCACTGGGGATGGGGCCAACGTCCTGACTTTC. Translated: CATGDGANVLTF.

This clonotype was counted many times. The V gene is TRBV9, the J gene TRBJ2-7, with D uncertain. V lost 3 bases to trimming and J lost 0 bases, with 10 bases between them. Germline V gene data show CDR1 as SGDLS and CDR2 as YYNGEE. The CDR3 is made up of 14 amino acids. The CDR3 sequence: CASSAGPISYEQYF. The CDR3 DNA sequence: TGTGCCAGCAGCGCGGGCCCCATCTCCTACGAGCAGTACTTC.

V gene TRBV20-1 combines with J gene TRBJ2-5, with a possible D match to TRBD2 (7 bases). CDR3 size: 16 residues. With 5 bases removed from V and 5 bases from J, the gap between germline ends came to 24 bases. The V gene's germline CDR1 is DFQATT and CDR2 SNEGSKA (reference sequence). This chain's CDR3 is CSAEKSGGLDVETQYF. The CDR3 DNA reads TGCAGTGCTGAGAAATCCGGGGGGCTAGACGTGGAGACCCAGTACTTC.

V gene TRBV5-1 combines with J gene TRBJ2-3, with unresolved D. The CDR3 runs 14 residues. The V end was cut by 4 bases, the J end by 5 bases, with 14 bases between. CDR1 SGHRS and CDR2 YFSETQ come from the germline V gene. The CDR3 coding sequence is TGCGCCAGCAGCCTCCTTGGCCCCCGAGATACGCAGTATTTT. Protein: CASSLLGPRDTQYF.

Here the CDR3 DNA reads TGTGCCAGCAGTTACCCTGCCGGCAGGGCGTCCTACGAGCAGTACTTC. This encodes CASSYPAGRASYEQYF. The rearrangement joins TRBV6-2 or TRBV6-3 to TRBJ2-7, with a tentative D call TRBD1 (5 bases). Germline lookup yields CDR1 MNHEY and CDR2 SVGEGT. The CDR3 spans 16 residues. The V and J ends lost 2 bases and 1 base respectively, with 15 bases between them.

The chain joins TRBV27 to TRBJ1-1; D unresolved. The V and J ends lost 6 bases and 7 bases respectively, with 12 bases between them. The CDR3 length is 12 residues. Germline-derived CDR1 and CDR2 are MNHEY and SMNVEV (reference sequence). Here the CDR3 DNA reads TGTGCCAGCAGCTTTACGACGGGTGAAGCTTTCTTT. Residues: CASSFTTGEAFF.

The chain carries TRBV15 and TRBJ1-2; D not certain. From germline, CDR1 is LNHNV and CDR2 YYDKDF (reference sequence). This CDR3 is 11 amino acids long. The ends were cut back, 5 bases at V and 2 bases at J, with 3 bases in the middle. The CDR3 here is CATSSNYGYTF. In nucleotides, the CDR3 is TGTGCCACCAGCTCGAACTATGGCTACACCTTC.

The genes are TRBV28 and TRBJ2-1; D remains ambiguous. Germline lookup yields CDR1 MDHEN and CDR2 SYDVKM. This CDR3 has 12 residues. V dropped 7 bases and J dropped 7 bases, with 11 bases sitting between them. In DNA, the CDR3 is TGTGCCAGCAAGAAGTTACAAAATGAGCAGTTCTTC. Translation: CASKKLQNEQFF.

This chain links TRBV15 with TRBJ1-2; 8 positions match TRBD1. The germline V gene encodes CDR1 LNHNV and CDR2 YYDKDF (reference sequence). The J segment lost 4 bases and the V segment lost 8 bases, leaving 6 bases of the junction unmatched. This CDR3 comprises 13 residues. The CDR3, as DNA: TGTGCCACCTCCGACAGGGGCGGCTATGGCTACACCTTC. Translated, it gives CATSDRGGYGYTF.

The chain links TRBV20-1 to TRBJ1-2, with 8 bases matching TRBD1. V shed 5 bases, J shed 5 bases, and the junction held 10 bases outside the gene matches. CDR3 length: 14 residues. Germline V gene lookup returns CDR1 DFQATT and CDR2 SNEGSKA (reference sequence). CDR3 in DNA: TGCAGTGCTCCGGGTCGGACAGGGCATTATGGCTACACCTTC. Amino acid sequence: CSAPGRTGHYGYTF.

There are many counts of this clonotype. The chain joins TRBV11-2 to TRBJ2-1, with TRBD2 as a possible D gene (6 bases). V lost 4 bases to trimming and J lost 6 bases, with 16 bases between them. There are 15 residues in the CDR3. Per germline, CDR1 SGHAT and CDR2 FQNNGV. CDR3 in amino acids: CASSSALARANEQFF. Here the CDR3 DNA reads TGTGCCAGCAGCTCCGCGCTAGCGAGGGCCAATGAGCAGTTCTTC.